Listed below are T cell receptor beta chains from one sample, sequenced in a study of T cells after yellow fever vaccination. TCRdb processed the 5' RACE reads anew with MiXCR; each CDR3 protein has one entry. The sample holds about 320,000 distinct CDR3 sequences; around 7% are singletons and the top ten take roughly a sixth. This sample comprised PBMCs, obtained approximately 47 days after the first yellow fever vaccination. These receptors all come from a man aged 18-30 years who received the YFV17D yellow fever vaccine. CDR3s include the opening cysteine and the closing phenylalanine or tryptophan. A D gene is named only where the DNA matches it firmly. Expanded clones are given a class, and other clones once, few, many or no size at all.

>TRBJ1-6|-|TRBV11-2|-
TGTGCCAGCAGTCCATTATCAGGCTATAATTCACCCCTCCACTTT
CASSPLSGYNSPLHF
>TRBJ2-1|-|TRBV6-2/TRBV6-3|few
TGTGCCAGCAGTTACCCCCACCGCGGGGATGAGCAGTTCTTC
CASSYPHRGDEQFF
>TRBJ2-4|-|TRBV18|many
TGTGCCAGCTCACCGCCAGAAGCCAAAAACATTCAGTACTTC
CASSPPEAKNIQYF
>TRBJ2-5|-|TRBV24-1|few
TGTGCCACCAGTGATTTTAGGTCCCCAGGGGAGACCCAGTACTTC
CATSDFRSPGETQYF
>TRBJ2-3|TRBD2|TRBV19|-
TGTGCCAGTAGTATCTTAGCGGGGGGTCTCACAGATACGCAGTATTTT
CASSILAGGLTDTQYF
>TRBJ1-2|-|TRBV2|-
TGTGCCAGTTCCACAATTTCAGGGGAAAAGGACTATGGCTACACCTTC
CASSTISGEKDYGYTF
>TRBJ2-1|TRBD1|TRBV11-2|few
TGTGCCAGCGGCTATGGGGACAGGGCGGTCAATGAGCAGTTCTTC
CASGYGDRAVNEQFF
>TRBJ2-5|-|TRBV20-1|-
TGCAGTGCTAGATACCAGGGTGGGGAGACCCAGTACTTC
CSARYQGGETQYF
>TRBJ2-3|-|TRBV4-2|few
TGTGCCAGCAGCCCCCTGGGTGGGGGGTTTACAGATACGCAGTATTTT
CASSPLGGGFTDTQYF
>TRBJ2-5|-|TRBV9|few
TGTGCCAGCAGCGGGGGTCGAGAAGAGACCCAGTACTTC
CASSGGREETQYF
>TRBJ1-4|-|TRBV12-3/TRBV12-4|few
TGTGCCAGCAGTGGAATTGCGCCCGAAAAACTGTTTTTT
CASSGIAPEKLFF
>TRBJ1-1|-|TRBV5-6|few
TGTGCCAGCAGCTCTGATCACGGTTGGAGGAACACTGAAGCTTTCTTT
CASSSDHGWRNTEAFF
>TRBJ2-3|TRBD2|TRBV10-3|-
TGTGCCATCAGGTCGGAGCGGGGGGGATACCCAGATACGCAGTATTTT
CAIRSERGGYPDTQYF
>TRBJ1-6|TRBD1|TRBV5-4|few
TGTGCCAGCAGCTCATGGACAGGGCTGGCCCTCCACTTT
CASSSWTGLALHF
>TRBJ2-1|TRBD2|TRBV20-1|many
TGCAGTGCTCCGATAGCGGGGGGGCTAACCCCCGAGCGGTTCTTC
CSAPIAGGLTPERFF
>TRBJ2-3|-|TRBV20-1|many
TGCAGTGGGGGGCCCTCTAGCACAGATACGCAGTATTTT
CSGGPSSTDTQYF
>TRBJ2-6|-|TRBV10-3|many
TGTGCCATCAGTGAGTCCAGCTCTGGGGCCAACGTCCTGACTTTC
CAISESSSGANVLTF
>TRBJ2-2|TRBD2|TRBV4-2|few
TGTGCCAGCAGCCAAGATCAGCTAGCGGAACACACCGGGGAGCTGTTTTTT
CASSQDQLAEHTGELFF
>TRBJ2-1|TRBD2|TRBV4-1|-
TGCGCCAGCAGCCGAGACCGCGGGGGGGCAAGGGAGCAGTTCTTC
CASSRDRGGAREQFF
>TRBJ2-5|-|TRBV3-1|few
TGTGCCAGCAGCCAAGTGTACAGGCCAGAGACCCAGTACTTC
CASSQVYRPETQYF
>TRBJ2-7|TRBD1|TRBV4-1|few
TGCGCCAGCAGCCAAGATCAGGGGGCGAAAAACGAGCAGTACTTC
CASSQDQGAKNEQYF
>TRBJ1-5|-|TRBV18|-
TGTGCCAGCTCACCAGGGACTGACCAGCCCCAGCATTTT
CASSPGTDQPQHF
>TRBJ2-3|TRBD2|TRBV7-2|-
TGTGCCAGCAGCTCGGGACTAGCGGGGATCACAGATACGCAGTATTTT
CASSSGLAGITDTQYF
>TRBJ1-2|-|TRBV12-3/TRBV12-4|few
TGTGCCAGCGCAGGGAAATATAGGGGCTACACCTTC
CASAGKYRGYTF
>TRBJ1-5|TRBD1|TRBV20-1|few
TGCAGTGCTTACGACAGGGGACAGCCCCAGCATTTT
CSAYDRGQPQHF
>TRBJ2-1|TRBD1|TRBV20-1|few
TGCAGTGCTAGAGAGGAGACAGGGTACTACAATGAGCAGTTCTTC
CSAREETGYYNEQFF
>TRBJ2-7|TRBD1|TRBV12-3/TRBV12-4|few
TGTGCCAGCAGGATCACTGGGACAGCTTCCTACGAGCAGTACTTC
CASRITGTASYEQYF
>TRBJ2-5|-|TRBV20-1|-
TGCAGTGCCACACCTCAGGCGGAGGAGACCCAGTACTTC
CSATPQAEETQYF
>TRBJ1-1|TRBD1|TRBV5-6|few
TGTGCCAGCAGCTTGCCGGGACAGGCGTCCGAAGCTTTCTTT
CASSLPGQASEAFF
>TRBJ1-3|-|TRBV5-5|few
TGTGCCAGCAGCTTGGCGGTGAGCTCTGGAAACACCATATATTTT
CASSLAVSSGNTIYF
>TRBJ2-3|-|TRBV7-3|-
TGTGCCAGCAGCTTAACAGTGGGAATTGGCACAGATACGCAGTATTTT
CASSLTVGIGTDTQYF
>TRBJ1-5|-|TRBV7-7|-
TGTGCCAGCAGCTTCTGCAAGGGGCCTAGCAATCAGCCCCAGCATTTT
CASSFCKGPSNQPQHF
>TRBJ2-5|TRBD2|TRBV9|many
TGTGCCAGCAGCGGAACCGGGGTGACTAGCGCCAAAGAGACCCAGTACTTC
CASSGTGVTSAKETQYF
>TRBJ2-5|TRBD1|TRBV12-3/TRBV12-4|-
TGTGCCAGCGCAGGGGGCCGGGAGACCCAGTACTTC
CASAGGRETQYF
>TRBJ2-5|-|TRBV6-6|many
TGTGCCAGCAGTTACTCAGGTCAAGAGACCCAGTACTTC
CASSYSGQETQYF
>TRBJ2-3|-|TRBV2|-
TGTGCCGCACAGGGAGGACAGACAGATACGCAGTATTTT
CAAQGGQTDTQYF
>TRBJ2-1|TRBD2|TRBV7-3|many
TGTGCCAGCAGCTTAGCGGGGGGATACTACAATGAGCAGTTCTTC
CASSLAGGYYNEQFF
>TRBJ2-1|-|TRBV29-1|many
TGCAGCGTTGCTAGTATCTCCTACAATGAGCAGTTCTTC
CSVASISYNEQFF
>TRBJ2-5|-|TRBV5-1|many
TGCGCCAGCAGCTTGGAGGGGGTCTACCAAGAGACCCAGTACTTC
CASSLEGVYQETQYF
>TRBJ2-1|-|TRBV7-9|many
TGTGCCAGCAGCTTCCCGGGGAATGAGCAGTTCTTC
CASSFPGNEQFF
>TRBJ1-2|TRBD1|TRBV20-1|-
TGCAGTGCTCTGCCGGGGACAGCCAGATATGGCTACACCTTC
CSALPGTARYGYTF
>TRBJ2-3|-|TRBV29-1|few
TGCAGCGTTGGGGCTCGAGGGGGGGGCACAGATACGCAGTATTTT
CSVGARGGGTDTQYF
>TRBJ2-3|-|TRBV7-2|-
TGTGCCAGCGCTTACCCCAGGGGGGCCCCCACAGATACGCAGTATTTT
CASAYPRGAPTDTQYF
>TRBJ2-3|-|TRBV25-1|few
TGTGCCAGCAGTGACCAAGGAAGTAGCCCAGATACGCAGTATTTT
CASSDQGSSPDTQYF
>TRBJ2-3|-|TRBV6-4|-
TGTGCCAGCAGTTTCACACACTCAAAGGGGGATACGCAGTATTTT
CASSFTHSKGDTQYF
>TRBJ1-2|-|TRBV27|-
TGTGCCAGCAGTTTAAGGGTATCAAGCTATGGCTACACCTTC
CASSLRVSSYGYTF
>TRBJ2-1|TRBD2|TRBV5-1|-
TGCGCCAGCAGAACTTCTAGACTAGCGGGGTCCAATGAGCAGTTCTTC
CASRTSRLAGSNEQFF
>TRBJ2-5|TRBD1|TRBV5-8|-
TGTGCCAGCAGCAGGGGACAGAAACAAGAGACCCAGTACTTC
CASSRGQKQETQYF
>TRBJ1-6|-|TRBV5-4|few
TGTGCCAGCAGCTTGAGGAGAGGGGGTGGGAATTCACCCCTCCACTTT
CASSLRRGGGNSPLHF
>TRBJ2-5|-|TRBV20-1|many
TGCAGTGCTCTAGGTCAGGAGACCCAGTACTTC
CSALGQETQYF